Included here is one TCR beta chain sequence, with context. Its specificity is unknown. A far larger clone is one nucleotide away, so this likely arose from a read error. The quantity of DNA used in unsorted PBMC replicate PCRs was approximately 270 ng, corresponding to about 30,000 T cell genomes. The table came from immunoSEQ multiplex PCR; TCRdb's copy has only in-frame clones and leaves some out. The sample holds 450,000 to 500,000 clones, roughly 80% seen once. Genomic DNA for unsorted samples was obtained from about 88 million PBMCs. The data are from a study of shared clonotypes between healthy human individuals. General study findings and limits: Only blood samples were collected, and tissue repertoires likely differ. Few donors limited the genetic and exposure-history diversity represented.

The germline gives CDR1 LGHNA, CDR2 YNFKEQ. The CDR3 covers 18 residues. The V and J genes are TRBV4-2 and TRBJ2-2, with 9 nucleotides matching TRBD2. This TCR derives from a woman aged 40-49 years in good health. Some clones in this sample may be carry-over from other donors' samples. Source material: PBMCs. The CDR3 nucleotides are TGTGCCATCAGCCAGGGGTCGGGACTAGCTTTGAACACCGGGGAGCTGTTTTTT. It yields the protein CAISQGSGLALNTGELFF.